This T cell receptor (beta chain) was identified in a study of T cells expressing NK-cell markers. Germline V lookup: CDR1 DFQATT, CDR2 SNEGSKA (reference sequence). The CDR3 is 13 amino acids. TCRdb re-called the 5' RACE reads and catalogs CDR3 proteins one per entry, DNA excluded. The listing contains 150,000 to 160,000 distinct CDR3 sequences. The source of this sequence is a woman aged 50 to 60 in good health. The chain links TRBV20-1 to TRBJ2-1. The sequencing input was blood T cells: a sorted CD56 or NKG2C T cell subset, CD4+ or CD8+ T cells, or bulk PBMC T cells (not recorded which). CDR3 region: CSARGGSYNEQFF.